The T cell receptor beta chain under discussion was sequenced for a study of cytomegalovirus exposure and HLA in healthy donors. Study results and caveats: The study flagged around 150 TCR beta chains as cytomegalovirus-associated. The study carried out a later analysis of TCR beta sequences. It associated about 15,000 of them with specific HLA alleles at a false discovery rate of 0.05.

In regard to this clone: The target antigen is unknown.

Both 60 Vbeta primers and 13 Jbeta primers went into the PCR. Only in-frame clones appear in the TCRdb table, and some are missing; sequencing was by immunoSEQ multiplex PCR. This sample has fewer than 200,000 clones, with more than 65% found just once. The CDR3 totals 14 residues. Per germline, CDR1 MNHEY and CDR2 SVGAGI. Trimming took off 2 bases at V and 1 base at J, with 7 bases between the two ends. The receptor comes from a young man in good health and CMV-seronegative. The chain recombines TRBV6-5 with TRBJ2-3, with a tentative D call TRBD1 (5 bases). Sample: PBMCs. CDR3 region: CASSYRGGTDTQYF. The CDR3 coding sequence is TGTGCCAGCAGTTACAGGGGTGGCACAGATACGCAGTATTTT.